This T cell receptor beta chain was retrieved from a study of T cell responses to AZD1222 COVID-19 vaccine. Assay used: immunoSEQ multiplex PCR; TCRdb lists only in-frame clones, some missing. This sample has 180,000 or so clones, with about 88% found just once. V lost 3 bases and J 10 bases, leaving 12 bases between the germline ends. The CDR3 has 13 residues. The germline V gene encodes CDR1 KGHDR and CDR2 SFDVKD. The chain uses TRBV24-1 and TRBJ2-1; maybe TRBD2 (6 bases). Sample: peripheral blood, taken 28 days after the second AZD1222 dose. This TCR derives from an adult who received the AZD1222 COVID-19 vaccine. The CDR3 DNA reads TGTGCCACCAGTGATCCGACTAGACAGGAGCAGTTCTTC. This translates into CATSDPTRQEQFF.